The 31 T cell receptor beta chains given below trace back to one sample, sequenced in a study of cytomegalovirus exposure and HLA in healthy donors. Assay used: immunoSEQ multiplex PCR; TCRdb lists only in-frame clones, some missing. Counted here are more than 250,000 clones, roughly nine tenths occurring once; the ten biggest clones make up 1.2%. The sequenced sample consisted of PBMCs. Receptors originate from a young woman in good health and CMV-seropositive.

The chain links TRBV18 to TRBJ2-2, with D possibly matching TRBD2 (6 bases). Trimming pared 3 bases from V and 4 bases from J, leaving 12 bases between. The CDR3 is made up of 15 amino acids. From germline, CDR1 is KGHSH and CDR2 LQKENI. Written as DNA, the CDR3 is TGTGCCAGCTCACCGCCGGGACTTCTCACCGGGGAGCTGTTTTTT. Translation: CASSPPGLLTGELFF.

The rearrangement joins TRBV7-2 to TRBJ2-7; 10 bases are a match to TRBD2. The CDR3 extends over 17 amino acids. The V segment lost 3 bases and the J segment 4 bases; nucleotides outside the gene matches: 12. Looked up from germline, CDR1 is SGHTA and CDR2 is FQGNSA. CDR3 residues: CASSFLRTSGKSYEQYF. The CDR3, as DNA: TGTGCCAGCAGCTTTCTCCGCACTAGCGGGAAGTCGTACGAGCAGTACTTC.

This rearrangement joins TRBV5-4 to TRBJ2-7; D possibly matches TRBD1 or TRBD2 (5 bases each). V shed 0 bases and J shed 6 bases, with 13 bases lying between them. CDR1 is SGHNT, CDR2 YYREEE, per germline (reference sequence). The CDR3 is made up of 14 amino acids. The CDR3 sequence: CASSLEGRPIEQYF. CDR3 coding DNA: TGTGCCAGCAGCTTGGAGGGACGGCCCATCGAGCAGTACTTC.

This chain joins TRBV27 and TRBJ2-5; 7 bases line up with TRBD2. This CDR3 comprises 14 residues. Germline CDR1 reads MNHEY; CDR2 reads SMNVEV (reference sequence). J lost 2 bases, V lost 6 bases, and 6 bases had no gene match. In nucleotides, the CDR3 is TGTGCCAGCAGACCCCTGGGAGGGCAAGAGACCCAGTACTTC. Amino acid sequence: CASRPLGGQETQYF.

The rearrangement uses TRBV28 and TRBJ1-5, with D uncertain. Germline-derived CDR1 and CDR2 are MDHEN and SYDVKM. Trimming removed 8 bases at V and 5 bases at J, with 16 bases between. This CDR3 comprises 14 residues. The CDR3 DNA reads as TGTGCCAGCGACACTCAAGGGCCCGATCAGCCCCAGCATTTT. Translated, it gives CASDTQGPDQPQHF.

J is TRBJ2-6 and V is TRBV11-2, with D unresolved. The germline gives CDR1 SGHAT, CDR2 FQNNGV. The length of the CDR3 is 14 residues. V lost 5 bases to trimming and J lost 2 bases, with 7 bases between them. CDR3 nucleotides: TGTGCCAGCAGCCCGTTCGCTGGGGCCAACGTCCTGACTTTC. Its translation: CASSPFAGANVLTF.

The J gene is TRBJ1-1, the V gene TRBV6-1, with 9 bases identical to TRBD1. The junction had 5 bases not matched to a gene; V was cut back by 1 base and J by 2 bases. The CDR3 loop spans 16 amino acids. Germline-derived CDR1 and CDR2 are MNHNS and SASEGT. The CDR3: CASSEDRGLGNTEAFF. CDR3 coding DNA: TGTGCCAGCAGTGAAGACAGGGGGCTAGGTAACACTGAAGCTTTCTTT.

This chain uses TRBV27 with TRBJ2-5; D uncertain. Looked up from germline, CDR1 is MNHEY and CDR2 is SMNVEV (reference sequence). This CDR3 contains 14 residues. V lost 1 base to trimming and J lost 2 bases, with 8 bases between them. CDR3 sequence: CASSLFWDQETQYF. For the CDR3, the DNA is TGTGCCAGCAGTTTATTTTGGGATCAAGAGACCCAGTACTTC.

The CDR3, as DNA: TGTGCCAGCAGCGTAGCTACGGCCTCTGGAAACACCATATATTTT. As protein: CASSVATASGNTIYF. The chain uses TRBV9 and TRBJ1-3; no reliable D call. The ends were cut back, 0 bases at V and 0 bases at J, with 7 bases in the middle. The CDR3 runs 15 residues. Germline V gene lookup returns CDR1 SGDLS and CDR2 YYNGEE. The full variable domain, its missing parts supplied by reference TRBV9 and TRBJ1-3, is DSGVTQTPKHLITATGQRVTLRCSPRSGDLSVYWYQQSLDQGLQFLIQYYNGEERAKGNILERFSAQQFPDLHSELNLSSLELGDSALYFCASSVATASGNTIYFGEGSWLTVV.

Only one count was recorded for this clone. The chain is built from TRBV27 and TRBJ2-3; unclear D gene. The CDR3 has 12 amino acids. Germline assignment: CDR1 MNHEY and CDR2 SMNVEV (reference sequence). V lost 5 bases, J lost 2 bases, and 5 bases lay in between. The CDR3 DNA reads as TGTGCCAGCAGTCACCTCACAGATACGCAGTATTTT. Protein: CASSHLTDTQYF.

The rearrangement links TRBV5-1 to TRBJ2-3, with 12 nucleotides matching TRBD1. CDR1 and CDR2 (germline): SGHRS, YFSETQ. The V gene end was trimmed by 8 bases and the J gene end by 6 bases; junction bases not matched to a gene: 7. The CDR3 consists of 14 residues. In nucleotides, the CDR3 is TGCGCCAGTGGGACAGGGGGCGTTAGGGATACGCAGTATTTT. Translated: CASGTGGVRDTQYF.

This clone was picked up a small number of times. The chain's CDR3 is CASSLEGATNEKLFF. CDR3 in DNA: TGCGCCAGCAGCTTGGAGGGGGCAACTAATGAAAAACTGTTTTTT. The chain uses TRBV5-1 and TRBJ1-4, with D possibly matching TRBD1 (6 bases). CDR1 and CDR2 (germline): SGHRS, YFSETQ. The CDR3 is 15 residues long. The V gene lost 0 bases and the J gene lost 0 bases, with 6 bases spanning the gap. Together with reference TRBV5-1 and TRBJ1-4, the CDR3 gives the full variable domain: KAGVTQTPRYLIKTRGQQVTLSCSPISGHRSVSWYQQTPGQGLQFLFEYFSETQRNKGNFPGRFSGRQFSNSRSEMNVSTLELGDSALYLCASSLEGATNEKLFFGSGTQLSVL.

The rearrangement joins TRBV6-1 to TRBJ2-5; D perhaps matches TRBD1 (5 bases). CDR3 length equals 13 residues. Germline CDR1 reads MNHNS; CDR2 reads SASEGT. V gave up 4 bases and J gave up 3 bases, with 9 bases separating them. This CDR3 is CASSVRQKETQYF. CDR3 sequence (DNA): TGTGCCAGCAGTGTTCGACAGAAAGAGACCCAGTACTTC.

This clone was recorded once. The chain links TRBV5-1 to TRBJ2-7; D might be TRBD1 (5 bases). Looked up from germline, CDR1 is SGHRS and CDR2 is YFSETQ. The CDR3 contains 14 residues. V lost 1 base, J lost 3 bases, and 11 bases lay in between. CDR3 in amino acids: CASSLQGRDYEQYF. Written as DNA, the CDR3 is TGCGCCAGCAGCTTGCAGGGCAGGGACTACGAGCAGTACTTC.

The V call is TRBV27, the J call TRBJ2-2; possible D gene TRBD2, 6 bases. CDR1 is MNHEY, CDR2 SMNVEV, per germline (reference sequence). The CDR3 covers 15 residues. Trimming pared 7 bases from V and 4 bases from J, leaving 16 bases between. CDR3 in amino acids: CASTPVGGGTGELFF. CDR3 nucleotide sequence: TGTGCCAGCACCCCAGTCGGGGGAGGCACCGGGGAGCTGTTTTTT.

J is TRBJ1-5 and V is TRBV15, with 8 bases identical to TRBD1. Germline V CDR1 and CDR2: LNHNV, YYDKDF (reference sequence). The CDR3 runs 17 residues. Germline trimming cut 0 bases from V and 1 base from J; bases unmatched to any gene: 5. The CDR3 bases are TGTGCCACCAGCAGAGAGACAGGGGCTAGGAGCAATCAGCCCCAGCATTTT. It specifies CATSRETGARSNQPQHF.

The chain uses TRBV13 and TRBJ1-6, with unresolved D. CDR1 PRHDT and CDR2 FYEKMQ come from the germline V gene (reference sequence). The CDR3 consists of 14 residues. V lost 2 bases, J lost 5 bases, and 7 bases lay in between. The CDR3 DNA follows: TGTGCCAGCAGCTTAAACCCAAATAATTCACCCCTCCACTTT. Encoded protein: CASSLNPNNSPLHF. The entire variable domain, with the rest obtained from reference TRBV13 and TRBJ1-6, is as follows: AAGVIQSPRHLIKEKRETATLKCYPIPRHDTVYWYQQGPGQDPQFLISFYEKMQSDKGSIPDRFSAQQFSDYHSELNMSSLELGDSALYFCASSLNPNNSPLHFGNGTRLTVT.

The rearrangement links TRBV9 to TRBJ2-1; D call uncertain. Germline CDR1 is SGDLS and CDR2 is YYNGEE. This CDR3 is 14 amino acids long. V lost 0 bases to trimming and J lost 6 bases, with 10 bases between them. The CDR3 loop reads CASSVAGPRNEQFF. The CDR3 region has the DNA TGTGCCAGCAGCGTAGCCGGACCACGCAATGAGCAGTTCTTC.

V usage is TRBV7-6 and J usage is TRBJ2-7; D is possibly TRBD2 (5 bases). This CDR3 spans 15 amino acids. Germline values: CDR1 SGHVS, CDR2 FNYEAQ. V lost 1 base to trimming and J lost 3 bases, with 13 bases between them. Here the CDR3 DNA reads TGTGCCAGCAGCTTAGAGGCCGGACTGAACTACGAGCAGTACTTC. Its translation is CASSLEAGLNYEQYF.

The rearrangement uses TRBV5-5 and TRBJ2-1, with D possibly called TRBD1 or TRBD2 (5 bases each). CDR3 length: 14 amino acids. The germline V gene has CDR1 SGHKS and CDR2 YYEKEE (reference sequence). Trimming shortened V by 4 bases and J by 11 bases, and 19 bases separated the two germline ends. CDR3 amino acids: CASSGTNLGTQQFF. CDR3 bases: TGTGCCAGCAGCGGTACCAATCTCGGGACGCAGCAGTTCTTC.

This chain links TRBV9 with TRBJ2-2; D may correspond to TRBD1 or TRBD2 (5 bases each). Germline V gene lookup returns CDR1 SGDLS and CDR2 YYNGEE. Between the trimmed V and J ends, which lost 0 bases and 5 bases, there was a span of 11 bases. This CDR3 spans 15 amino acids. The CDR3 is CASSVDPEGTGELFF. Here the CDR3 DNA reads TGTGCCAGCAGCGTAGACCCAGAGGGGACCGGGGAGCTGTTTTTT.

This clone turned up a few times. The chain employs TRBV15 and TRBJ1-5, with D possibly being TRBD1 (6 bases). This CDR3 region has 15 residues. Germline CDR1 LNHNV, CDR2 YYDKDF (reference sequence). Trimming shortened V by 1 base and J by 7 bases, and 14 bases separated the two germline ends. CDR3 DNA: TGTGCCACCAGCAGAGCGGCGGACAGCGACCAGCCCCAGCATTTT. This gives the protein CATSRAADSDQPQHF.

This CDR3 is CASSHPPSRSYNEQFF. The CDR3 DNA sequence: TGTGCCAGCAGCCACCCCCCTAGCAGGTCCTACAATGAGCAGTTCTTC. The rearrangement links TRBV9 to TRBJ2-1; the D gene is possibly TRBD2 (5 bases). The CDR3 consists of 16 residues. Trimming pared 4 bases from V and 1 base from J, leaving 15 bases between. Germline V CDR1 and CDR2: SGDLS, YYNGEE.

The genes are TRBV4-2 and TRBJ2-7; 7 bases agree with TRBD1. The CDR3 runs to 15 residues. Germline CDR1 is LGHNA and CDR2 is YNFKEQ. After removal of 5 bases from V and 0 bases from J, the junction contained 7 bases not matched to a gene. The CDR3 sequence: CASSSGTADSYEQYF. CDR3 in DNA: TGTGCCAGCAGCTCCGGGACAGCAGACTCCTACGAGCAGTACTTC.

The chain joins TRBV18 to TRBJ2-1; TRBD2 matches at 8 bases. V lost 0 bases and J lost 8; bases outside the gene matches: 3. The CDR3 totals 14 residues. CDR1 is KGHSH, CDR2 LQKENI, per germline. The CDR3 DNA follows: TGTGCCAGCTCACCACCGGGGCGGGGGGATGAGCAGTTCTTC. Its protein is CASSPPGRGDEQFF.

CDR3 nucleotides: TGTGCCAGCAGTTTATTAGCGGGGGAAGCCCCCTACGAGCAGTACTTC. Translating it yields CASSLLAGEAPYEQYF. The J gene is TRBJ2-7, the V gene TRBV27; TRBD2 aligns across 9 bases. The CDR3 has 16 amino acids. CDR1 is MNHEY and CDR2 is SMNVEV in the germline V gene (reference sequence). V lost 1 base and J lost 2; bases outside the gene matches: 6.

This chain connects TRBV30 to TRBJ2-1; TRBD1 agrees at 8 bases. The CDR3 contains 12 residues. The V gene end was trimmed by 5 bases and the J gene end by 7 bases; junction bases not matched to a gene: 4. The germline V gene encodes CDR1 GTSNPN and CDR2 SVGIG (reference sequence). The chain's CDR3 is CAWQGASNEQFF. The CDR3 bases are TGTGCCTGGCAGGGGGCGTCGAATGAGCAGTTCTTC.

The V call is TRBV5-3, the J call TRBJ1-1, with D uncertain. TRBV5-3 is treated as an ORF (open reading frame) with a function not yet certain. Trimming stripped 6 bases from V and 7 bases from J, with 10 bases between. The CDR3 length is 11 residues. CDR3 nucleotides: TGTGCCAGAATCAAACAGAGTGAAGCTTTCTTT. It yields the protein CARIKQSEAFF.

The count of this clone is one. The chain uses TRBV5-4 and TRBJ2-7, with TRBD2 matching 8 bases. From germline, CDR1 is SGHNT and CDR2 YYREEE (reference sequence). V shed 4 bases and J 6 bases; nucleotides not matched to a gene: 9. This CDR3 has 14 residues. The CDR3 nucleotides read TGTGCCAGCAGCCTGGCTGGACTAGCTATCGAGCAGTACTTC. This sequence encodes CASSLAGLAIEQYF.

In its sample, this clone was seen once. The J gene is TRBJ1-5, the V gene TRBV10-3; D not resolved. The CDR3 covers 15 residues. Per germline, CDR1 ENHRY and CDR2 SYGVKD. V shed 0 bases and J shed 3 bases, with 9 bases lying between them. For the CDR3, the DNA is TGTGCCATCAGTGAGTCACGGGGAACCAATCAGCCCCAGCATTTT. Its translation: CAISESRGTNQPQHF.

The CDR3 nucleotides are TGTGCCAGCAGTCACACATTCCCCGGGGAGACCCAGTACTTC. This gives the protein CASSHTFPGETQYF. The chain joins TRBV25-1 to TRBJ2-5; D remains unclear. The CDR3 extends over 14 amino acids. The V end lost 5 bases, the J end lost 5 bases, and 15 bases lay between the germline ends. Germline V CDR1 and CDR2: MGHDK, SYGVNS.